These 19 T cell receptor beta chains share one sample of origin, sequenced in a study of control samples from healthy donors and cancer patients. Here immunoSEQ multiplex PCR was the method, and the copy in TCRdb shows in-frame clones only, minus some. The sample lists around 180,000 clones; around 94% were seen once. Input material: blood. The receptors come from a woman in her late teens or twenties in good health.

This sequence joins TRBV5-1 and TRBJ1-2; the D is unclear. From germline, CDR1 is SGHRS and CDR2 YFSETQ. This CDR3 contains 13 residues. V lost 3 bases and J 4 bases, leaving 10 bases between the germline ends. Here the CDR3 reads CASSSDGLYGYTF. The DNA for the CDR3 is TGCGCCAGCAGCTCGGACGGGCTCTATGGCTACACCTTC. The full variable domain, with the rest looked up from reference TRBV5-1 and TRBJ1-2, is KAGVTQTPRYLIKTRGQQVTLSCSPISGHRSVSWYQQTPGQGLQFLFEYFSETQRNKGNFPGRFSGRQFSNSRSEMNVSTLELGDSALYLCASSSDGLYGYTFGSGTRLTVV.

The chain links TRBV28 to TRBJ2-2; 7 bases fit TRBD2. With V trimmed by 6 bases and J by 16 bases, 17 bases remained unmatched. The length of the CDR3 is 14 residues. Germline CDR1 reads MDHEN; CDR2 reads SYDVKM. CDR3 residues: CASRGVGYTGEGFF. For the CDR3, the DNA is TGTGCCAGCAGGGGCGTGGGATACACCGGGGAGGGGTTTTTT.

The chain has TRBV9 and TRBJ1-1; 8 nucleotides align to TRBD1. The CDR3 spans 13 residues. CDR1 is SGDLS, CDR2 YYNGEE, per germline. Unmatched junction bases numbered 7, after V lost 6 bases and J lost 6 bases. The CDR3 here is CASTPDRGPEAFF. DNA of the CDR3: TGTGCCAGCACCCCTGACAGGGGCCCTGAAGCTTTCTTT.

V and J are TRBV2 and TRBJ2-3; 11 bases match TRBD2. Losses at the gene ends were 6 bases for V and 5 bases for J; bases not matched to a gene: 7. Per the germline V gene, CDR1 is SNHLY and CDR2 is FYNNEI. The CDR3 totals 15 residues. The CDR3 is CASSVALAGGDTQYF. In DNA form, the CDR3 reads TGTGCCAGCAGCGTAGCCCTAGCGGGGGGAGATACGCAGTATTTT.

The chain couples TRBV4-3 to TRBJ1-1; 8 nucleotides agree with TRBD1. From germline, CDR1 is LGHNA and CDR2 YSLEER. V lost 2 bases, J lost 5 bases, and 19 bases stayed unmatched. This CDR3 has 19 residues. CDR3 sequence (DNA): TGCGCCAGCAGCCAAAGCTCAGTTGGGGGGACAGGCGCGAGGACTGAAGCTTTCTTT. Protein: CASSQSSVGGTGARTEAFF.

The rearrangement joins TRBV5-6 to TRBJ1-1, with unresolved D. V lost 4 bases to trimming and J lost 4 bases, with 11 bases between them. Germline CDR1 is SGHDT and CDR2 is YYEEEE. The CDR3 totals 13 residues. CDR3 loop: CASSLGGPTEAFF. CDR3 sequence (DNA): TGTGCCAGCAGCCTCGGAGGGCCCACTGAAGCTTTCTTT. The whole variable domain, remainder taken from reference TRBV5-6 and TRBJ1-1, is DAGVTQSPTHLIKTRGQQVTLRCSPKSGHDTVSWYQQALGQGPQFIFQYYEEEERQRGNFPDRFSGHQFPNYSSELNVNALLLGDSALYLCASSLGGPTEAFFGQGTRLTVV.

The chain uses TRBV24-1 and TRBJ2-7; no clear D. This CDR3 comprises 13 residues. The V and J ends lost 4 bases and 3 bases respectively, with 9 bases between them. Germline values: CDR1 KGHDR, CDR2 SFDVKD. This CDR3 reads CATSDRIGYEQYF. The CDR3 DNA reads TGTGCCACCAGTGACCGTATAGGCTACGAGCAGTACTTC.

The V and J genes are TRBV9 and TRBJ2-1, with 9 bases fitting TRBD2. The trim removed 4 bases at V and 6 bases at J, leaving 8 bases unmatched. Per the germline V gene, CDR1 is SGDLS and CDR2 is YYNGEE. The CDR3 is 15 amino acids. CDR3 coding DNA: TGTGCCAGCAGCTCGCCCGGGACTAGCCCCAATGAGCAGTTCTTC. This codes for CASSSPGTSPNEQFF.

The chain is built from TRBV11-2 and TRBJ1-6; tentative D call: TRBD1 (6 bases). Germline CDR1 reads SGHAT; CDR2 reads FQNNGV. CDR3 size: 14 residues. V was trimmed by 1 base and J by 7 bases, leaving 8 bases between them. CDR3 in DNA: TGTGCCAGCAGCTTAGCAGGGGCGAATTCACCCCTCCACTTT. Residues: CASSLAGANSPLHF.

The V gene is TRBV11-2, the J gene TRBJ2-7; TRBD1 aligns across 8 bases. CDR3 length: 16 residues. Germline lookup yields CDR1 SGHAT and CDR2 FQNNGV. J gave up 4 bases and V 3 bases, and 11 bases lay outside the gene matches. This CDR3 is CASSLGYGQGEYEQYF. The CDR3 DNA is TGTGCCAGCAGCTTGGGCTATGGACAGGGAGAATACGAGCAGTACTTC. The whole variable domain, remainder taken from reference TRBV11-2 and TRBJ2-7, is EAGVAQSPRYKIIEKRQSVAFWCNPISGHATLYWYQQILGQGPKLLIQFQNNGVVDDSQLPKDRFSAERLKGVDSTLKIQPAKLEDSAVYLCASSLGYGQGEYEQYFGPGTRLTVT.

This rearrangement joins TRBV6-5 to TRBJ2-1; 9 bases map to TRBD2. CDR3 length equals 16 residues. Looked up from germline, CDR1 is MNHEY and CDR2 is SVGAGI. J gave up 8 bases and V 4 bases, and 12 bases lay outside the gene matches. The CDR3 DNA reads as TGTGCCAGCAGTTCCTTGCTGGCGGGAGGGGGCGATGAGCAGTTCTTC. It yields the protein CASSSLLAGGGDEQFF.

J is TRBJ2-1 and V is TRBV4-2; 11 bases fit TRBD2. Looked up from germline, CDR1 is LGHNA and CDR2 is YNFKEQ. CDR3 length: 16 amino acids. Trimming took 4 bases from V and 4 from J; bases not matched to a gene: 6. CDR3 nucleotide sequence: TGTGCCAGCAGCCCGGGGACTAGCGGAAAGTACAATGAGCAGTTCTTC. This encodes CASSPGTSGKYNEQFF.

The chain combines TRBV2 with TRBJ1-5; D remains ambiguous. Germline CDR1 is SNHLY and CDR2 is FYNNEI. V gave up 0 bases and J gave up 0 bases, with 3 bases separating them. The CDR3 extends over 14 amino acids. Here the CDR3 DNA reads TGTGCCAGCAGTGAAGCGGATAGCAATCAGCCCCAGCATTTT. Residues: CASSEADSNQPQHF. Drawing the rest from reference TRBV2 and TRBJ1-5, the complete variable domain is EPEVTQTPSHQVTQMGQEVILRCVPISNHLYFYWYRQILGQKVEFLVSFYNNEISEKSEIFDDQFSVERPDGSNFTLKIRSTKLEDSAMYFCASSEADSNQPQHFGDGTRLSIL.

This chain links TRBV16 with TRBJ2-1; 9 positions agree with TRBD1. From germline, CDR1 is KGHSY and CDR2 FQNENV. V shed 0 bases, J shed 1 base, and the junction held 1 base outside the gene matches. The CDR3 runs to 16 residues. The CDR3 sequence is CASSQSGTGSYNEQFF. CDR3 sequence (DNA): TGTGCCAGCAGCCAATCTGGGACAGGGTCCTACAATGAGCAGTTCTTC. Based on the CDR3 plus reference TRBV16 and TRBJ2-1, the full variable domain is GEEVAQTPKHLVRGEGQKAKLYCAPIKGHSYVFWYQQVLKNEFKFLISFQNENVFDETGMPKERFSAKCLPNSPCSLEIQATKLEDSAVYFCASSQSGTGSYNEQFFGPGTRLTVL.

The chain carries TRBV5-6 and TRBJ2-7; 11 bases line up with TRBD2. Germline lookup yields CDR1 SGHDT and CDR2 YYEEEE. With 2 bases clipped from V and 7 bases from J, the junction kept 8 bases outside the gene matches. This CDR3 has 15 residues. CDR3 protein: CASSFEGLAAREQYF. DNA of the CDR3: TGTGCCAGCAGCTTCGAGGGACTAGCGGCTCGGGAGCAGTACTTC.

The CDR3 sequence: CASSLQYTEAFF. CDR3 nucleotide sequence: TGTGCCAGCAGCTTACAATACACTGAAGCTTTCTTT. This chain uses TRBV7-9 with TRBJ1-1, with no clear D. The ends were cut back, 2 bases at V and 3 bases at J, with 4 bases in the middle. The CDR3 has 12 amino acids. Per germline, CDR1 SEHNR and CDR2 FQNEAQ (reference sequence).

CDR3 nucleotides: TGTGCCAGCAGCTTAGCGGCAGGACGCCACTATGGCTACACCTTC. This gives the protein CASSLAAGRHYGYTF. V gene TRBV7-9 combines with J gene TRBJ1-2, with D unresolved. This CDR3 is 15 amino acids long. Germline V lookup: CDR1 SEHNR, CDR2 FQNEAQ (reference sequence). The V end lost 0 bases, the J end lost 3 bases, and 11 bases lay between the germline ends.

The rearrangement links TRBV19 to TRBJ1-2; 7 bases fit TRBD1. V shed 9 bases and J 1 base; nucleotides not matched to a gene: 14. This CDR3 spans 16 amino acids. Germline V CDR1 and CDR2: LNHDA, SQIVND (reference sequence). In DNA form, the CDR3 reads TGTGCCAGCCGCCGCCCTTCGGGACAGTTTAACTATGGCTACACCTTC. The encoded protein is CASRRPSGQFNYGYTF.

The chain couples TRBV28 to TRBJ1-2; tentative D call: TRBD1 (6 bases). Germline V gives CDR1 MDHEN, CDR2 SYDVKM. V lost 6 bases, J lost 0 bases, and 8 bases lay in between. The CDR3 length is 13 residues. CDR3 nucleotides: TGTGCCAGCAGCCGGACAGCTAACTATGGCTACACCTTC. The encoded protein is CASSRTANYGYTF.